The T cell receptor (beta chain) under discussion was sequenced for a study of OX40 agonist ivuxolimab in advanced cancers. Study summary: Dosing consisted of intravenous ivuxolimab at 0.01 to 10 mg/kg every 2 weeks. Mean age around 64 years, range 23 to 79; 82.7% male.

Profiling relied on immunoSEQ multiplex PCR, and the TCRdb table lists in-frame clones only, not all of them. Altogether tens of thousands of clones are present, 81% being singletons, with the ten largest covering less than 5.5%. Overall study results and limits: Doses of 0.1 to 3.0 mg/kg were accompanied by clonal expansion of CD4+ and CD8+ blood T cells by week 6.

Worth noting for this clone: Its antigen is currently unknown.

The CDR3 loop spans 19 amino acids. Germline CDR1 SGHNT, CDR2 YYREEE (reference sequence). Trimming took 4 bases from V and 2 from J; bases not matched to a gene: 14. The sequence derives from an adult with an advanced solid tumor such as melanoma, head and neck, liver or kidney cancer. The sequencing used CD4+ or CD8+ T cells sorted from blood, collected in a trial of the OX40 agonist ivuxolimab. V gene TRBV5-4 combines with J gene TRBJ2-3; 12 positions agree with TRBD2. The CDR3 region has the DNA TGTGCCAGCAGCCCTCCCACTAGCGGGGGGCCGCACAACACAGATACGCAGTATTTT. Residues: CASSPPTSGGPHNTDTQYF.